This note documents a single T cell receptor (beta chain) sequence. Its antigen is not yet known. No base qualities exist here, and no much larger clone lies one base off it. RNA was extracted using the RNeasy kit, and about 0.45 to 1 microgram was reverse transcribed with random hexamers. The immunoSEQ multiplex PCR assay, which covers 54 Vbeta and 13 Jbeta segments, was used to amplify TCR beta CDR3 regions. PCR amplification bias was corrected using a synthetic template baseline for primer optimization and computational correction. The source study handled its data this way. Reads were assigned to V, D and J genes according to IMGT and analyzed in immunoSEQ Analyzer, with only productive sequences retained. Clonality was computed as one minus Shannon entropy normalized by log2 of the number of productive unique sequences. Public and private clones were assessed among the 100 most prevalent clones of each patient and control. Susac-specific clones were defined as absent from healthy and MS cohorts, around 970 published viral clones and other ImmuneACCESS disease sequences. TCRdb redid the processing of the public reads, applying fastp at Q25 and MiXCR, and retained in-frame beta chains. All rows with the same CDR3 protein become a single entry with the most common DNA and genes. TCRdb's processing, not the authors' own work, is the source of the V and J calls. Present in this sample are around 200,000 distinct CDR3 sequences, under 97% of which were seen just once. Of the sample, approximately 0.09% falls within the top ten clones.

This record comes from a study of CD8 T cells in Susac syndrome (dated by TCRdb to 2018 to 2020). Regarding the research as a whole: Whether CD8+ T cell activation and differentiation in Susac syndrome was antigen driven was tested using repertoire sequencing. Broad study findings and their caveats: The study acknowledged that relatively few individuals were included in the TCR sequencing and HLA analysis.

CDR1 MNHEY and CDR2 SMNVEV were looked up in the germline V gene (reference sequence). Trimming leaves V shorter by 7 bases and J shorter by 4 bases, with the junction holding 8 bases beyond the gene matches. From cysteine to phenylalanine, the CDR3 is 15 amino acids long. Only the CDR3 portion is preserved as DNA: 45 bases, with reading frame beginning at the first base. High-throughput TCR beta sequencing profiled peripheral blood CD8+ and CD4+ T cells from healthy donors, Susac syndrome patients and multiple sclerosis patients. The multiple sclerosis controls were treatment-naive patients who had stable or active relapsing-remitting disease and met the revised McDonald criteria. CD8+ TEMRA cells were enriched by FACS, while bulk CD8+ and CD4+ T cells were purified by magnetic negative isolation. Blood was collected in EDTA tubes and processed within 24 hours, with PBMCs isolated through density gradient centrifugation. PBMCs intended for TCR sequencing were cryopreserved in liquid nitrogen and were subsequently thawed in a 37 degrees C water bath. A purity of at least 90% was achieved for sorted or isolated CD4+, CD8+ and CD8+ TEMRA cells.

The chain links TRBV27 with TRBJ1-5; 9 junctional bases match TRBD1. Input material: CD4+ T cells from PBMCs. The sequence derives from a human donor with multiple sclerosis. The DNA is TGTGCCAGCACCTCAACCGGGACAGGGAATCAGCCCCAGCATTTT. This translates into CASTSTGTGNQPQHF.